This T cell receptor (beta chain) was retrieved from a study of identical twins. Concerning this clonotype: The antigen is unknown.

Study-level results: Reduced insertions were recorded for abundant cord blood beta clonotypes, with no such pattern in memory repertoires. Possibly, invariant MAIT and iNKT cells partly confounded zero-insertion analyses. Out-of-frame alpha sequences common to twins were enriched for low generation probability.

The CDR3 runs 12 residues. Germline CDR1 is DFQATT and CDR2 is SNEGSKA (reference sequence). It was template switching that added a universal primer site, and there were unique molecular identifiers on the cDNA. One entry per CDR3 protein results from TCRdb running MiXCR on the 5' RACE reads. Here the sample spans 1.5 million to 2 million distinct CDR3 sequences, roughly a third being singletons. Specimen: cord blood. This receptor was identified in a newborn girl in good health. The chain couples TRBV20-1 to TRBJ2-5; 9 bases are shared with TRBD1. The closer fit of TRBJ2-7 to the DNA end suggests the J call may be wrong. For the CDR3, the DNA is TGCAGTGCTGGAGGGACAGGGTACGAGCAGTACTTC. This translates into CSAGGTGYEQYF.